This TCR beta chain originates from a study of beta chain features in type 1 diabetes (dated by TCRdb to between 2017 and 2018). The study in broad terms: Mean age, gender distribution, total cell number and subset yield were not different between patients and healthy donors. Across all samples, 90 million to 130 million sorted cells were examined, and cell number per subset correlated strongly with RNA yield. In the study, recently diagnosed type 1 diabetes patients and matched healthy donors were compared on the TCRB repertoires of their sorted circulating CD4+ T cell subsets. Whereas all 28 donors provided naive and central memory subsets, regulatory and stem cell-like memory subsets were isolated from just 8 patients and roughly 8 healthy donors.

Summary of the overall study and its limitations: At VDJ recombination sites, patients with type 1 diabetes made fewer insertions and deleted more nucleotides, a pattern implying thymic rearrangement abnormalities. PCR might favor shorter templates, but patient and control samples were amplified and corrected together, so any skew would affect both groups equally. HLA sub-analyses involved small numbers of individuals, so any influence of HLA type on TCRB rearrangement remained unresolved. Because cDNA rather than genomic DNA was sequenced, highly expressing activated cells could have been over-represented, although no difference in activation and CD3 levels was found between groups. A moderate but significant shortening of TCRB CDR3 length was observed in type 1 diabetes patients in all four CD4+ subsets. Naive, central memory and regulatory TCRB repertoires appeared more similar among patients than among healthy donors.

This clone was counted between two and nine times. Its binding antigen is unknown. Base qualities are not at hand, and no much larger clone is one base apart. A single peripheral blood draw of approximately 120 mL on average was collected from each donor into heparinised tubes. A BD FACSAria II was used to sort naive, central memory, regulatory and stem cell-like memory CD4+ T cells with a panel that included CD45RO, CCR7, CD25, CD127, CD95 and CD27. Every sorted population had a purity above 98%. PBMCs were isolated right away by Lymphoprep density gradient centrifugation and were stained directly, without culture. So that batch effects would be minimized, each experiment stained and sorted samples in pairs, pairing one healthy donor with one patient. After removal of 6 bases from V and 10 bases from J, the junction retains 7 bases not matched to a gene. Counted from cysteine to phenylalanine, this CDR3 has 14 amino acids. The read is trimmed to its CDR3 DNA, 42 bases read in frame from base 1. The germline V gene gives CDR1 as SGHRS and CDR2 as YFSETQ.

All of the isolated RNA was reverse transcribed with the High Capacity cDNA Reverse Transcription Kit, so expressed TCRB transcripts were sequenced. Naive, central memory and regulatory T cell samples underwent deep immunoSEQ sequencing, averaging about 3.3 million total reads per sample. Sorted cells were lysed in RLT buffer, and RNA was extracted using DNase-treated RNeasy Micro or Mini kits according to cell number. Each cell subset was processed on its own to prevent cross-contamination, while patient and healthy donor samples were processed together. The immunoSEQ multiplex PCR was used to amplify TCRB sequences from cDNA, yielding 87-bp fragments that span the CDR3 region. The amplicons were sequenced using the Illumina HiSeq platform. On the study's bioinformatics: Synthetic template baselines were used to correct PCR bias computationally, reads within Hamming distance 2 were collapsed together, and singletons that could not be merged were discarded. Reads were aligned against IMGT so that V, D and J genes, CDR3 length and insertions or deletions at six rearrangement sites could be assigned. Within each subset, clonotype counts were normalized to sorted cell number, after which true diversity and Gini coefficients were computed with the tcR R package. The overlap coefficient, calculated on TCRB nucleotide sequences, was used to measure repertoire sharing. What TCRdb holds here is the immuneACCESS table cut down to in-frame rearrangements. Part of the clones is not present; checked against another copy, under half of the missing clones reflect an unresolved V gene, and the others are unexplained. For V, J and clone size, that table is used; D and trimming come from the DNA. This sample comprises roughly 300,000 clones, approximately 10% of them detected only once. The ten most abundant clones make up approximately 1% of the sample.

The rearranged segments are TRBV5-1 and TRBJ1-6; TRBD1 matches 10 bases in the middle. The sequence was obtained from a man aged 25-40 years with type 1 diabetes. Sequences were obtained from central memory CD4+ T cells from blood. The nucleotide sequence reads as follows: TGCGCCAGCACCCCCGGGACAGGGGAATCACCCCTCCACTTT. Its coded protein is CASTPGTGESPLHF.